This T cell receptor (beta chain) appears in the sequencing data of a study of HIV-infected patients and healthy controls. Alpha and beta constant-region primers primed reverse transcription of around 540 ng RNA. Separate chain-specific third strand synthesis with multiplexing indices produced the alpha and beta libraries. Priming off the SP2 site generated the second strand. TCRdb itself ran the 5' RACE reads through MiXCR, one entry per CDR3 protein. The profile shows tens of thousands of distinct CDR3 sequences, more than 7.5% of them singletons. The CDR3 contains 15 residues. V lost 0 bases to trimming and J lost 1 base, with 8 bases between them. CDR1 MNHEY and CDR2 SVGAGI come from the germline V gene. Study findings and constraints: HIV+ repertoires were severely depleted of MAIT alpha-chain CDR3s, unlike healthy controls.

All unsorted peripheral T cells were captured because whole blood was used without fractionation. This clonotype was seen at least ten times. As yet, its antigen is unknown. The chain links TRBV6-5 to TRBJ2-3, with a weak D call TRBD2 (5 bases). The sequence was obtained from an adult in good health. Input material: blood. For the CDR3, the DNA is TGTGCCAGCAGTTACTCGAGACTACGCACAGATACGCAGTATTTT. Amino acids: CASSYSRLRTDTQYF.